This is a list of T cell receptor beta chains from one sample in a study of PD-1 blockade in classical Hodgkin lymphoma. Method: immunoSEQ multiplex PCR; TCRdb's copy keeps in-frame clones and lacks some. The repertoire holds 35,000 to 50,000 clones, with roughly two thirds as singletons. The specimen comprised peripheral blood mononuclear cells (PBMCs), sampled before the fourth cycle of nivolumab. The origin of the receptors is a human donor with classical Hodgkin lymphoma. Both conserved end residues are part of each CDR3. A D gene is named only where the DNA matches it firmly. The listing skips clone size in some rows; elsewhere it reads once, few, many or a size class.

cdr3_aa,cdr3_nt,j_call,clone_size,d_call,v_call,cdr3_length
CASSPTSFGEQFF,TGTGCCAGCAGCCCGACTAGCTTTGGTGAGCAGTTCTTC,TRBJ2-1,.,TRBD2,TRBV27,13
CASSLGGLYTEAFF,TGCGCCAGCAGCTTGGGAGGGCTCTACACTGAAGCTTTCTTT,TRBJ1-1,.,.,TRBV5-1,14
CASSFSLHEQFF,TGTGCCAGCAGCTTCTCTTTACATGAGCAGTTCTTC,TRBJ2-1,.,.,TRBV5-4,12
CASSPTAGIENTGELFF,TGTGCCAGCAGCCCAACTGCGGGAATAGAAAACACCGGGGAGCTGTTTTTT,TRBJ2-2,few,.,TRBV5-6,17
CSARVITEAFF,TGCAGTGCTAGGGTGATCACTGAAGCTTTCTTT,TRBJ1-1,.,.,TRBV20-1,11
CASSLEVAGIGYTF,TGTGCCAGCAGCTTGGAGGTTGCAGGGATTGGCTACACCTTC,TRBJ1-2,few,.,TRBV5-4,14
CSVYGLAWADTQYF,TGCAGCGTTTACGGACTAGCGTGGGCAGATACGCAGTATTTT,TRBJ2-3,few,TRBD2,TRBV29-1,14
CASSSGLYNEQFF,TGTGCCAGCAGCTCCGGACTCTACAATGAGCAGTTCTTC,TRBJ2-1,.,.,TRBV7-3,13
CASSEGGAYNEQFF,TGTGCCAGCAGTGAGGGAGGGGCCTACAATGAGCAGTTCTTC,TRBJ2-1,.,TRBD2,TRBV27,14
CASSIVGLGTAYGYTF,TGTGCCAGTAGTATAGTGGGCCTCGGGACCGCCTATGGCTACACCTTC,TRBJ1-2,once,.,TRBV19,16